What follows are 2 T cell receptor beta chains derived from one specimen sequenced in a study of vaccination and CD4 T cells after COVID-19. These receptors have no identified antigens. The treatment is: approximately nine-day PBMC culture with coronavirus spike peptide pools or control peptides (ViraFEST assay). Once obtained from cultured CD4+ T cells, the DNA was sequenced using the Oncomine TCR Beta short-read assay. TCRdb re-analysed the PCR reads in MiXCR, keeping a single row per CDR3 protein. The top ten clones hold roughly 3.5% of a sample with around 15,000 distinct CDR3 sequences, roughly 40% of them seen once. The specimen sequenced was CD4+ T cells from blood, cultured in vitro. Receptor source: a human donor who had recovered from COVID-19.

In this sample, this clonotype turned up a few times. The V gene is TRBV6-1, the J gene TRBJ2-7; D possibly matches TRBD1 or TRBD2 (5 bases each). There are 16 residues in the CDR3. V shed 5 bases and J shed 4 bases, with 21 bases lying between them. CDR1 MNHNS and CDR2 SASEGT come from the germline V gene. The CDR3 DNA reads TGTGCCAGCAGTAGAGGGGCGGTGGGCGGGTCGTACGAGCAGTACTTC. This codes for CASSRGAVGGSYEQYF.

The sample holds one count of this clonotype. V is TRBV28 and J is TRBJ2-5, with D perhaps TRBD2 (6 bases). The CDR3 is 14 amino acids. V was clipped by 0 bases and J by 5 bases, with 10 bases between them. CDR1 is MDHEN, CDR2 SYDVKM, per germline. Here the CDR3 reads CASSLWEGEETQYF. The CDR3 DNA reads TGTGCCAGCAGTTTATGGGAGGGCGAGGAGACCCAGTACTTC.